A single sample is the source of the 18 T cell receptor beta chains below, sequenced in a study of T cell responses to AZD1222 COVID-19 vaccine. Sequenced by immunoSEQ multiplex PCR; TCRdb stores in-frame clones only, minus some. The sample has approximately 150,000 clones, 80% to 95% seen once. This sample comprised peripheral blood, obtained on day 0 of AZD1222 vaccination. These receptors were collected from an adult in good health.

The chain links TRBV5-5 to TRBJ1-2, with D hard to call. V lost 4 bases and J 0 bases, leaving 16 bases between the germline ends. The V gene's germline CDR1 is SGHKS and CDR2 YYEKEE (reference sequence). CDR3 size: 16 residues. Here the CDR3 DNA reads TGTGCCAGCAGCGCTGGCTTGGGGTGGGCTAACTATGGCTACACCTTC. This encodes CASSAGLGWANYGYTF.

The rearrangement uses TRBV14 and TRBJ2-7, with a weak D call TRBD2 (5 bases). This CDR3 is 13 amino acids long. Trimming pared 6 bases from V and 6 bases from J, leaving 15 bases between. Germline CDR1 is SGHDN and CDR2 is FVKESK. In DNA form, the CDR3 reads TGTGCCAGCAGACCCCCGAACGGAGGCGAGCAGTACTTC. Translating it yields CASRPPNGGEQYF. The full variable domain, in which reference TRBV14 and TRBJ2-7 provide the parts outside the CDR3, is EAGVTQFPSHSVIEKGQTVTLRCDPISGHDNLYWYRRVMGKEIKFLLHFVKESKQDESGMPNNRFLAERTGGTYSTLKVQPAELEDSGVYFCASRPPNGGEQYFGPGTRLTVT.

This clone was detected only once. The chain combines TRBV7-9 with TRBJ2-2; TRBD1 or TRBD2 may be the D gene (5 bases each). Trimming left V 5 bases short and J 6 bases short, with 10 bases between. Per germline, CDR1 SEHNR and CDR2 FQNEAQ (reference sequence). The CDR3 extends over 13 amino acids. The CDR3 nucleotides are TGTGCCAGCAGCCTCCCGGGGCCCGGGGAGCTGTTTTTT. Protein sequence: CASSLPGPGELFF.

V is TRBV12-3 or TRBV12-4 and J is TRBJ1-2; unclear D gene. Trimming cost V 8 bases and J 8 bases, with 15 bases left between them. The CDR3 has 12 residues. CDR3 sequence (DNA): TGTGCCAGCTTTGGGGAGTTTGAAGGCTACACCTTC. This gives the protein CASFGEFEGYTF.

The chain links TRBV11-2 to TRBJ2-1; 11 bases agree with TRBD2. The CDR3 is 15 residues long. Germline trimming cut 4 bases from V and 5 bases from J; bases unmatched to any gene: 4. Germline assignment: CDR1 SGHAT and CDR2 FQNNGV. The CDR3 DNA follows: TGTGCCAGCAGCTATACTAGCGGGAGCGACAATGAGCAGTTCTTC. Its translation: CASSYTSGSDNEQFF.

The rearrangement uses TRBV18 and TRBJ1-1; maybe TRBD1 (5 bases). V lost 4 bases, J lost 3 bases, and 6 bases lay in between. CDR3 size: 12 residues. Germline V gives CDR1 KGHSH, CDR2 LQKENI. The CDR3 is CASSLGHTEAFF. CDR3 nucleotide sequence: TGTGCCAGCTCACTGGGACACACTGAAGCTTTCTTT.

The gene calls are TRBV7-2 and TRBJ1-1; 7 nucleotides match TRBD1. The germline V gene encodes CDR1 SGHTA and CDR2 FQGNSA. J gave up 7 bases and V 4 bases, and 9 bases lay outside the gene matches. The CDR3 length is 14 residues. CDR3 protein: CASSSQGGYDEAFF. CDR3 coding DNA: TGTGCCAGCAGCTCCCAGGGGGGCTACGATGAAGCTTTCTTT.

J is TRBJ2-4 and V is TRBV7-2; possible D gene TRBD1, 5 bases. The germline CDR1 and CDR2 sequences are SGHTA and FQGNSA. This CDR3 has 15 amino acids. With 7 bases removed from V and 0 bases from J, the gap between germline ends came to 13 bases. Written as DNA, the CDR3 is TGTGCCAGCACCGCGACAGTCCTAGCCAAAAACATTCAGTACTTC. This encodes CASTATVLAKNIQYF.

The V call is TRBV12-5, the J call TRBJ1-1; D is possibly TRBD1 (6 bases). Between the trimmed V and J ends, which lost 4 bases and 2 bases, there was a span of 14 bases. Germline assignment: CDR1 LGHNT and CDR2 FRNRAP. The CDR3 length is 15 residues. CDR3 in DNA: TGTGCTAGTGGTTCGCCCGGACAGTATAACACTGAAGCTTTCTTT. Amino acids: CASGSPGQYNTEAFF.

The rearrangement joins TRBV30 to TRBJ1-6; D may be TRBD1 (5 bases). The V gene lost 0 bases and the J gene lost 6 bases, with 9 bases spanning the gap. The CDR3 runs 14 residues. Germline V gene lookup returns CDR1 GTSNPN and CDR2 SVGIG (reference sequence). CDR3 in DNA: TGTGCCTGGAGTGTGGGGCAATCTAATTCACCCCTCCACTTT. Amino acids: CAWSVGQSNSPLHF.

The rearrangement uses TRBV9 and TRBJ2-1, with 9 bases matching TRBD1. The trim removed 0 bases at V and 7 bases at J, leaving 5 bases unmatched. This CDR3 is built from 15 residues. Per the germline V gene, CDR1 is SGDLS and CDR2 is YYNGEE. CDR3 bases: TGTGCCAGCAGCGTAGAGGGACAGGGAAGGAATGAGCAGTTCTTC. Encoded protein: CASSVEGQGRNEQFF. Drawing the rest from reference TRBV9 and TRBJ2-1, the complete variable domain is DSGVTQTPKHLITATGQRVTLRCSPRSGDLSVYWYQQSLDQGLQFLIQYYNGEERAKGNILERFSAQQFPDLHSELNLSSLELGDSALYFCASSVEGQGRNEQFFGPGTRLTVL.

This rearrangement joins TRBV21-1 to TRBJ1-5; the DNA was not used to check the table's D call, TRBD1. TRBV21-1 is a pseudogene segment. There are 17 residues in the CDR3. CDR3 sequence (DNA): TGTGCCAGCAGCAAACGGGACAGGGTCTATAGCAATCAGCCCCAGCATTTT. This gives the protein CASSKRDRVYSNQPQHF.

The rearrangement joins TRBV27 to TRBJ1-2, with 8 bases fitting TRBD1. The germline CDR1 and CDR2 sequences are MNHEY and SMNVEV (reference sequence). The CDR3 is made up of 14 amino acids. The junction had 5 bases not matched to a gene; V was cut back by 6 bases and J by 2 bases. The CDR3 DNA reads TGTGCCAGCAGACGACAGGGGATAAACTATGGCTACACCTTC. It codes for CASRRQGINYGYTF.

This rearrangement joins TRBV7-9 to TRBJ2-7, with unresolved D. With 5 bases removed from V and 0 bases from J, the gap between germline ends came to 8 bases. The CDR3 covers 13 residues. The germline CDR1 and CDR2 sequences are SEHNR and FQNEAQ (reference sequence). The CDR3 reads CASSASVSYEQYF. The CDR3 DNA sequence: TGTGCCAGCAGCGCCTCCGTCTCCTACGAGCAGTACTTC.

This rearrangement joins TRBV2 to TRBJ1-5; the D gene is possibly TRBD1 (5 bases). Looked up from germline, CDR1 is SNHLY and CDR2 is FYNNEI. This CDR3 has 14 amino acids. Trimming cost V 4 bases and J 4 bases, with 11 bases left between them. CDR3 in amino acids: CASSGEAGNQPQHF. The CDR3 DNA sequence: TGTGCCAGCAGTGGGGAGGCAGGGAATCAGCCCCAGCATTTT.

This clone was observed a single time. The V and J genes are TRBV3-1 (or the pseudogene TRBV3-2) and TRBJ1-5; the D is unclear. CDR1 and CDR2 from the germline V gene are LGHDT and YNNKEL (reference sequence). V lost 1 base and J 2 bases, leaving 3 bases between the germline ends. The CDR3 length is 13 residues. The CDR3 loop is CASSQGGNQPQHF. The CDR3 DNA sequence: TGTGCCAGCAGCCAAGGGGGCAATCAGCCCCAGCATTTT.

In DNA, the CDR3 is TGTGCCAGCAGTGTGGGCCCCAATCAGCCCCAGCATTTT. Protein: CASSVGPNQPQHF. V usage is TRBV6-2 or TRBV6-3 and J usage is TRBJ1-5; the D is unclear. Germline V gene sequence: CDR1 MNHEY, CDR2 SVGEGT. V gave up 5 bases and J gave up 3 bases, with 8 bases separating them. This CDR3 has 13 residues.

The DNA for the CDR3 is TGTGCCAGCAGTTTCCGGGACAGCAGATCGCAGCCCCAGCATTTT. It encodes CASSFRDSRSQPQHF. V gene TRBV6-6 combines with J gene TRBJ1-5, with 7 nucleotides matching TRBD1. Germline CDR1 and CDR2: MNHNY and SVGAGI (reference sequence). J was trimmed by 7 bases and V by 4 bases; bases with no gene match: 10. The CDR3 loop spans 15 amino acids.